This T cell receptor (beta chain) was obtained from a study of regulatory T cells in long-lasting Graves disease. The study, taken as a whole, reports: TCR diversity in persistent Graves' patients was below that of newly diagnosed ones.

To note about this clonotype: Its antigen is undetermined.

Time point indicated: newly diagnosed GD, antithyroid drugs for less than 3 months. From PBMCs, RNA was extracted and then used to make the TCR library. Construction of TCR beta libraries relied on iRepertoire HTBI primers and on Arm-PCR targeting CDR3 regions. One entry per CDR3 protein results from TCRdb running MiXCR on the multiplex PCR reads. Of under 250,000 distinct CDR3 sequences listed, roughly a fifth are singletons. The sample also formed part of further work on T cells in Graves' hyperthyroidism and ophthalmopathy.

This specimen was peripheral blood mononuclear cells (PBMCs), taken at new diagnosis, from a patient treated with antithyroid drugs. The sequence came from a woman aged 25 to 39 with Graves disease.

The CDR3 spells CASSRGSGIGGNIQYF. In nucleotides, the CDR3 is TGTGCCAGTAGTCGGGGAAGCGGGATCGGTGGAAACATTCAGTACTTC. The chain uses TRBV19 and TRBJ2-4, with 7 bases matching TRBD2. There are 16 residues in the CDR3. Germline V gene data show CDR1 as LNHDA and CDR2 as SQIVND (reference sequence). J was trimmed by 6 bases and V by 5 bases; bases with no gene match: 13.